The rows below give T cell receptor beta chains drawn from one sample of a study of shared clonotypes between healthy human individuals. The method was immunoSEQ multiplex PCR; TCRdb's version includes in-frame clones alone and lacks a portion of them. Of more than 2 million clones in the sample, 90% to 96% were seen once. The sequencing sample was made of naive CD4+ T cells sorted from blood. These TCRs come from a man between 18 and 35 years old in good health. Both conserved end residues are part of each CDR3. The D gene is left open where the match is weak. Rows give clone size only sometimes, using once, few, many, or a class for an expanded clone.

-	TRBV6-1	TRBJ2-7	-	TGTGCCAGCAGTGAATATTCAAGGACCTCCTACGAGCAGTACTTC	CASSEYSRTSYEQYF
-	TRBV7-9	TRBJ2-7	-	TGTGCCAGCAGCTTAATGGCCGGGGGCGAGCAGTACTTC	CASSLMAGGEQYF
TRBD2	TRBV4-3	TRBJ2-1	-	TGCGCCAGCAGCCAAGGGGATAGCGGGAGAGCTTACAATGAGCAGTTCTTC	CASSQGDSGRAYNEQFF
TRBD2	TRBV7-2	TRBJ2-4	-	TGTGCCAGCAGTCAGACTAGCGGGAGTCCGCACATTCAGTACTTC	CASSQTSGSPHIQYF
-	TRBV19	TRBJ2-7	-	TGTGCCAGTAGTAGGGGACATAACCTCTCCTACGAGCAGTACTTC	CASSRGHNLSYEQYF
-	TRBV5-4	TRBJ2-7	-	TGTGCCAGCAGCTTCGAAGCGAGCGAGCAGTACTTC	CASSFEASEQYF
TRBD1	TRBV28	TRBJ2-7	-	TGTGCCAGCAGCCAGGACAGGGGCTCCTACGAGCAGTACTTC	CASSQDRGSYEQYF
-	TRBV6-5	TRBJ1-2	-	TGTGCCAGCAGTTACTCTAGGTTCGGAAACTATGGCTACACCTTC	CASSYSRFGNYGYTF
-	TRBV5-8	TRBJ2-2	-	TGTGCCAGCAGCTTGGGGGTGACGAACACCGGGGAGCTGTTTTTT	CASSLGVTNTGELFF
-	TRBV5-1	TRBJ2-5	-	TGCGCCAGCAGCTTGGGGGACTTTCAAGAGACCCAGTACTTC	CASSLGDFQETQYF
-	TRBV5-6	TRBJ1-2	-	TGTGCCAGCAGCTTAGGTACGGGGGGCGGTGGCTACACCTTC	CASSLGTGGGGYTF
-	TRBV19	TRBJ2-5	-	TGTGCCAGTAGACAGGGTGGATCAGAGACCCAGTACTTC	CASRQGGSETQYF
-	TRBV6-6	TRBJ1-2	-	TGTGCCAGCAGAAAGGACGGTAACTATGGCTACACCTTC	CASRKDGNYGYTF
-	TRBV30	TRBJ1-6	-	TGTGCCTGGAGCACCAATTCACCCCTCCACTTT	CAWSTNSPLHF
-	TRBV25-1	TRBJ1-6	-	TGTGCCAGCAGTTCTGGGGGGTCCTATAATTCACCCCTCCACTTT	CASSSGGSYNSPLHF
-	TRBV9	TRBJ2-3	once	TGTGCCAGCAGCGTAGGGACTCCCACAGATACGCAGTATTTT	CASSVGTPTDTQYF
-	TRBV11-1	TRBJ2-7	once	TGTGCCAGCAGCTTACTACGGGGTTACTACGAGCAGTACTTC	CASSLLRGYYEQYF
TRBD1	TRBV6-1	TRBJ1-6	once	TGTGCCAGCAGTCCGGGACAGTATAATTCACCCCTCCACTTT	CASSPGQYNSPLHF
-	TRBV4-3	TRBJ2-2	-	TGCGCCAGCAGAGGAAGGGGAGGCACCGGGGAGCTGTTTTTT	CASRGRGGTGELFF
TRBD1	TRBV7-9	TRBJ2-2	-	TGTGCCAGCAGCCCCGACAGGGGCCCGAACACCGGGGAGCTGTTTTTT	CASSPDRGPNTGELFF
TRBD1	TRBV5-4	TRBJ2-6	-	TGTGCCAGCAGCTTGATCGGACAGGGGACACCCTCTGGGGCCAACGTCCTGACTTTC	CASSLIGQGTPSGANVLTF
-	TRBV9	TRBJ2-1	-	TGTGCCAGCAGCTCCAGAGGGGGATGGAATGAGCAGTTCTTC	CASSSRGGWNEQFF